The next 22 T cell receptor beta chains were all read from a single sample in a study of T-cell memory formation after mild COVID-19. TCRdb re-called the 5' RACE reads with MiXCR, one entry per CDR3 protein. The data contain approximately 190,000 distinct CDR3 sequences, approximately 20% of them seen just once; the ten biggest clones take up 2% to 2.5%. The specimen sequenced was PBMCs or a T cell subset sorted from them (not recorded which). The receptors were sampled from an adult woman who had mild COVID-19 (a few samples of this study predate the infection). Cell type and time point are not known.

The V and J genes are TRBV4-1 and TRBJ1-2; no clear D gene. CDR1 and CDR2 (germline): MGHRA, YSYEKL. Trimming took off 0 bases at V and 8 bases at J, with 16 bases between the two ends. CDR3 length equals 15 residues. CDR3 protein: CASSQEPSRQLGYTF. The CDR3 DNA sequence: TGCGCCAGCAGCCAAGAGCCCTCCAGGCAGCTCGGCTACACCTTC.

This chain links TRBV30 with TRBJ1-5, with D maybe TRBD1 (5 bases). The germline V and J ends were trimmed by 4 bases and 4 bases, with 17 bases remaining between them. Germline V lookup: CDR1 GTSNPN, CDR2 SVGIG (reference sequence). CDR3 length: 15 residues. The CDR3 coding sequence is TGTGCCTGGAAAGCTCAGGGAGCCCTGAATCAGCCCCAGCATTTT. This codes for CAWKAQGALNQPQHF.

This chain connects TRBV12-3 or TRBV12-4 to TRBJ1-5; 10 bases are a match to TRBD1. The CDR3 covers 15 residues. Trimming removed 5 bases from V and 4 bases from J; junction bases left unmatched: 5. The chain's CDR3 is CASSERTGGNQPQHF. The CDR3 DNA reads TGTGCCAGCAGTGAGAGGACAGGGGGAAATCAGCCCCAGCATTTT.

This clonotype was observed many times. The chain joins TRBV6-2 or TRBV6-3 to TRBJ2-1; TRBD1 aligns across 7 bases. V dropped 11 bases and J dropped 0; count of bases not matched to a gene: 4. The germline V gene encodes CDR1 MNHEY and CDR2 SVGEGT. The CDR3 consists of 13 residues. The CDR3 spells CACRDSSYNEQFF. As DNA, the CDR3 is TGTGCCTGCCGGGACAGCTCCTACAATGAGCAGTTCTTC.

This clonotype was picked up a small number of times. The chain recombines TRBV12-3 or TRBV12-4 with TRBJ1-6; 7 nucleotides align to TRBD1. Trimming took 6 bases from V and 1 from J; bases not matched to a gene: 6. The CDR3 is 16 residues long. In DNA form, the CDR3 reads TGTGCCAGCAGCCCACGGGACAGATCCTATAATTCACCCCTCCACTTT. Its translation: CASSPRDRSYNSPLHF.

This clonotype was detected a few times. V and J are TRBV6-1 and TRBJ1-2; tentative D call: TRBD1 (5 bases). This CDR3 has 12 residues. Germline V gene sequence: CDR1 MNHNS, CDR2 SASEGT. The V end was cut by 5 bases, the J end by 7 bases, with 11 bases between. CDR3 in DNA: TGTGCCAGCAGTACGGGGGAGGGTGGCTACACCTTC. It is translated as CASSTGEGGYTF.

This sequence joins TRBV18 and TRBJ2-5; 8 bases fit TRBD1. Germline values: CDR1 KGHSH, CDR2 LQKENI. This CDR3 has 14 residues. Germline trimming cut 3 bases from V and 4 bases from J; bases unmatched to any gene: 4. CDR3 nucleotide sequence: TGTGCCAGCTCACCGACAGGGGCAGGAGAGACCCAGTACTTC. Translating it yields CASSPTGAGETQYF.

The chain carries TRBV11-2 and TRBJ2-5, with TRBD1 as a possible D gene (5 bases). CDR1 is SGHAT and CDR2 is FQNNGV in the germline V gene. Trimming removed 3 bases from V and 2 bases from J, with 13 bases in between. The CDR3 has 15 residues. The CDR3 DNA follows: TGTGCCAGCAGCTTGGGCCAGGGCCCTCAAGAGACCCAGTACTTC. Its translation: CASSLGQGPQETQYF.

The rearrangement links TRBV2 to TRBJ1-5, with D possibly matching TRBD1 (5 bases). Germline V lookup: CDR1 SNHLY, CDR2 FYNNEI. The CDR3 has 16 amino acids. Trimming shortened V by 3 bases and J by 1 base, and 13 bases separated the two germline ends. CDR3 nucleotide sequence: TGTGCCAGCAGTGATCAGGGTCTATCCAGCAATCAGCCCCAGCATTTT. It translates to CASSDQGLSSNQPQHF.

This clonotype was detected only a few times. J is TRBJ2-1 and V is TRBV20-1; TRBD2 aligns across 12 bases. The germline V gene has CDR1 DFQATT and CDR2 SNEGSKA (reference sequence). The CDR3 extends over 18 amino acids. V shed 0 bases and J 3 bases; nucleotides not matched to a gene: 9. Written as DNA, the CDR3 is TGCAGTGCTAGAGACCCTACCCAACTAGCGGGAGGCTACAATGAGCAGTTCTTC. Translated, it gives CSARDPTQLAGGYNEQFF.

This clonotype was observed a handful of times. The chain uses TRBV15 and TRBJ2-7, with a possible D match to TRBD1 (6 bases). From germline, CDR1 is LNHNV and CDR2 YYDKDF (reference sequence). There are 16 residues in the CDR3. The ends were cut back, 1 base at V and 6 bases at J, with 19 bases in the middle. CDR3 bases: TGTGCCACCAGCAGAGTACCAGCCACAGGGTCAAGCGAGCAGTACTTC. Its translation: CATSRVPATGSSEQYF. Variable domain in full (rest from reference TRBV15 and TRBJ2-7): DAMVIQNPRYQVTQFGKPVTLSCSQTLNHNVMYWYQQKSSQAPKLLFHYYDKDFNNEADTPDNFQSRRPNTSFCFLDIRSPGLGDTAMYLCATSRVPATGSSEQYFGPGTRLTVT.

The V gene is TRBV20-1, the J gene TRBJ1-3, with D unclear. Germline loops: CDR1 DFQATT, CDR2 SNEGSKA (reference sequence). V was shortened by 2 bases and J by 4 bases, with 15 bases between the two germline ends. The CDR3 contains 15 residues. DNA of the CDR3: TGCAGTGCTAGACCAAGAGTAGAAGTAGGAAACACCATATATTTT. Amino acid sequence: CSARPRVEVGNTIYF.

In this sample, this clonotype turned up a few times. The chain carries TRBV12-3 or TRBV12-4 and TRBJ1-1; D call uncertain. The germline V and J ends were trimmed by 3 bases and 1 base, with 9 bases remaining between them. The CDR3 has 14 amino acids. The chain's CDR3 is CASSFSQQNTEAFF. CDR3 nucleotide sequence: TGTGCCAGCAGTTTCAGTCAACAGAACACTGAAGCTTTCTTT.

This chain uses TRBV24-1 with TRBJ2-3; D ambiguous. This CDR3 comprises 13 residues. The V gene's germline CDR1 is KGHDR and CDR2 SFDVKD. V was trimmed by 7 bases and J by 4 bases, leaving 11 bases between them. The CDR3: CATSPLMADTQYF. The CDR3 bases are TGTGCCACCAGCCCGCTGATGGCAGATACGCAGTATTTT.

This clonotype was observed a handful of times. The J gene is TRBJ2-3, the V gene TRBV20-1; tentative D call: TRBD1 (6 bases). Germline assignment: CDR1 DFQATT and CDR2 SNEGSKA (reference sequence). V was trimmed by 5 bases and J by 2 bases, leaving 11 bases between them. This CDR3 has 13 amino acids. CDR3 protein: CSAGDINTDTQYF. In DNA, the CDR3 is TGCAGTGCTGGGGACATAAACACAGATACGCAGTATTTT.

In this sample, this clonotype turned up a few times. The rearrangement uses TRBV27 and TRBJ1-4, with 8 bases aligning to TRBD1. Germline V gene data show CDR1 as MNHEY and CDR2 as SMNVEV (reference sequence). The CDR3 is made up of 14 amino acids. Trimming cost V 2 bases and J 8 bases; bases outside gene matches: 4. The CDR3 loop reads CASSLAGQGEKLFF. The CDR3 DNA is TGTGCCAGCAGTTTAGCCGGACAGGGAGAAAAACTGTTTTTT.

The J gene is TRBJ2-4, the V gene TRBV20-1, with 9 bases fitting TRBD2. Germline values: CDR1 DFQATT, CDR2 SNEGSKA (reference sequence). Trimming at V came to 7 bases and at J to 8 bases, leaving 18 bases not matched to a gene. This CDR3 region has 16 residues. The CDR3 loop is CSGVAVAGGPRDIQYF. The DNA of the CDR3 is TGCAGTGGAGTCGCCGTGGCGGGAGGGCCGCGCGACATTCAGTACTTC.

This clonotype was counted a few times. The chain combines TRBV6-1 with TRBJ2-1, with 10 nucleotides matching TRBD2. This CDR3 comprises 15 residues. V lost 1 base to trimming and J lost 7 bases; unmatched junction nucleotides: 4. Germline lookup yields CDR1 MNHNS and CDR2 SASEGT. DNA for the CDR3: TGTGCCAGCAGTGAAGAGTCACTAGCGGGGAATGAGCAGTTCTTC. Its protein is CASSEESLAGNEQFF.

This clonotype has only a few counts. The chain employs TRBV3-1 and TRBJ1-2; D is unclear. The CDR3 has 12 residues. CDR1 LGHDT and CDR2 YNNKEL come from the germline V gene (reference sequence). V lost 4 bases, J lost 8 bases, and 11 bases lay in between. The CDR3 DNA sequence: TGTGCCAGCAGCCGAGTAGACGGAGGCTACACCTTC. Protein sequence: CASSRVDGGYTF.

This clonotype was found a few times. V and J are TRBV4-1 and TRBJ2-2; 8 bases agree with TRBD1. V lost 3 bases to trimming and J lost 1 base; unmatched junction nucleotides: 4. Germline CDR1 MGHRA, CDR2 YSYEKL. The CDR3 is made up of 16 amino acids. The CDR3 sequence is CASSHFGTGNTGELFF. The CDR3, as DNA: TGCGCCAGCAGCCATTTTGGGACAGGGAACACCGGGGAGCTGTTTTTT.

The chain recombines TRBV12-3 or TRBV12-4 with TRBJ1-5; D is perhaps TRBD1 (6 bases). V lost 4 bases to trimming and J lost 4 bases, with 17 bases between them. CDR3 length: 16 residues. The CDR3 sequence: CASSSPGAATNQPQHF. The CDR3, as DNA: TGTGCCAGCAGTTCCCCGGGGGCAGCAACTAATCAGCCCCAGCATTTT.

The chain couples TRBV7-8 to TRBJ2-5, with 7 bases matching TRBD2. V was pared by 1 base and J by 7 bases, with 3 bases of the junction left unmatched. CDR3 length equals 13 residues. CDR1 and CDR2 (germline): SGHVS, FQNEAQ. Written as DNA, the CDR3 is TGTGCCAGCAGCTTAGGACTAGCTGGGACCCAGTACTTC. This sequence encodes CASSLGLAGTQYF.